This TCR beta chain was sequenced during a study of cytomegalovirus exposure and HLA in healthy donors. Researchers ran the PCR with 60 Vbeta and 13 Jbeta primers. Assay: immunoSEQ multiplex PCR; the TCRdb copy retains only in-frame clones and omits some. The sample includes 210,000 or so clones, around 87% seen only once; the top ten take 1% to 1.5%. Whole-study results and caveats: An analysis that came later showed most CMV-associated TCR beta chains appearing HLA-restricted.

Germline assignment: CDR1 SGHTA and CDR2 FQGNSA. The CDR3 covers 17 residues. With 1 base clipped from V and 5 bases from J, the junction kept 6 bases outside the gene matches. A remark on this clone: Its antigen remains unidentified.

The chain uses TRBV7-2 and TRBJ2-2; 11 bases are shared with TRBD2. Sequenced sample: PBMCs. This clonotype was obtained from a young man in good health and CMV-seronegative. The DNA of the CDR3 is TGTGCCAGCAGCTTAGATCTCCTAGCGGGGGGTACCGGGGAGCTGTTTTTT. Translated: CASSLDLLAGGTGELFF.